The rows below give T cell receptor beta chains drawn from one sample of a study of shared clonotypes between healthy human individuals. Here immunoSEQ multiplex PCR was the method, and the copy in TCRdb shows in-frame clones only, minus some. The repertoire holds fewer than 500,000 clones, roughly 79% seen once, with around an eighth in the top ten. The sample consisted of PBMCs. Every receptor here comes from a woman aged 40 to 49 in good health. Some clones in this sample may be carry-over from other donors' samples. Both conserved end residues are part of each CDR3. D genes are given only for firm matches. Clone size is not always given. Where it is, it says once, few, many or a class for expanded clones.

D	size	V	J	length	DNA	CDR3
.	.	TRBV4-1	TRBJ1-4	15	TGCGCCAGCAGCTCCCGGAAAGAAACTAATGAAAAACTGTTTTTT	CASSSRKETNEKLFF
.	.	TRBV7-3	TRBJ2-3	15	TGTGCCAGCAGCCTATCCCATCCGGGAGCAGATACGCAGTATTTT	CASSLSHPGADTQYF
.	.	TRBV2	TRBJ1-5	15	TGTGCCAGCAGTGAAAAGGGGGGGCGGACACAGCCCCAGCATTTT	CASSEKGGRTQPQHF
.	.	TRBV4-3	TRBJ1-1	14	TGCGCCAGCAGCCAAGTTGTGGGGAACACTGAAGCTTTCTTT	CASSQVVGNTEAFF
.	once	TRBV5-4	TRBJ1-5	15	TGTGTCAGCAGCACCGGGGGGTGGGGCAATCAGCCCCAGCATTTT	CVSSTGGWGNQPQHF
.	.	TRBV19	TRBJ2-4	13	TGTGCCAGTAGCAACAGGGTTATGGCCATTCAGTACTTC	CASSNRVMAIQYF
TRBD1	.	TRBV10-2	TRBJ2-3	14	TGCGCCAGCAGCGGGACAGGGGGCTTGGATACGCAGTATTTT	CASSGTGGLDTQYF
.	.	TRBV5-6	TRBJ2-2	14	TGTGCCAGCAGCCCAATACAGAACACCGGGGAGCTGTTTTTT	CASSPIQNTGELFF
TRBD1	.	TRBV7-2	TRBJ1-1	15	TGTGCCAGCAGCACCAGACAGGGGCCGAACACTGAAGCTTTCTTT	CASSTRQGPNTEAFF
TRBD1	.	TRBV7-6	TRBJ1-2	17	TGTGCCAGCAGCTTAGCCCCTGGGACAGGGGCATCGTCCGGCTACACCTTC	CASSLAPGTGASSGYTF
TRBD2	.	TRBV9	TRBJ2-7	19	TGTGCCAGCAGCGTAGGCACCGGGACTAGCGGGAGTACGGCCTACGAGCAGTACTTC	CASSVGTGTSGSTAYEQYF
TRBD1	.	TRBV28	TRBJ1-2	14	TGTGCCAGCAGTCTACCAGGGGGGGACTATGGCTACACCTTC	CASSLPGGDYGYTF
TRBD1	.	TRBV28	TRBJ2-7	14	TGTGCCAGCAGAGAGCAGGGGGCTGGCTACGAGCAGTACTTC	CASREQGAGYEQYF
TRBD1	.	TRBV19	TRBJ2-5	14	TGTGCCAGCCGACCAGGACAGGGGGGGAAGACCCAGTACTTC	CASRPGQGGKTQYF
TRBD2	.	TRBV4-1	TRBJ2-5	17	TGCGCCAGCAGCCAAGAGCTGGGACTAGCGGAACAAGAGACCCAGTACTTC	CASSQELGLAEQETQYF
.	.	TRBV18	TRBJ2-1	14	TGTGCCAGCTCACCAGACAGAATCAACAATGAGCAGTTCTTC	CASSPDRINNEQFF
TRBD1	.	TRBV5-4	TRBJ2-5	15	TGTGCCAGCAGCCCCGGGACAGGGGTAGGGGAGACCCAGTACTTC	CASSPGTGVGETQYF
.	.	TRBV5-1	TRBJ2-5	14	TGCGCCAGCAGCTTGGACAGGCCACAAGAGACCCAGTACTTC	CASSLDRPQETQYF
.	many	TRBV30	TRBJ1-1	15	TGTGCCTGGAGTGGGGGGGTTTGGGTGAACACTGAAGCTTTCTTT	CAWSGGVWVNTEAFF
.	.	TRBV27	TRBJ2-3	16	TGTGCCAGCAGTTACCGACTAGACGGGGGCACAGATACGCAGTATTTT	CASSYRLDGGTDTQYF
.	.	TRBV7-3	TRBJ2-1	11	TGTGCCAGCAGCGACAACAATGAGCAGTTCTTC	CASSDNNEQFF
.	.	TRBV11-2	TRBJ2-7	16	TGTGCCAGCAGCTTAGATTTGCCGGCCAGTACCTACGAGCAGTACTTC	CASSLDLPASTYEQYF
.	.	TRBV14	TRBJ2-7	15	TGTGCCAGCAGCCAATACCCGGACAGCTCTACGGAGCAGTACTTC	CASSQYPDSSTEQYF
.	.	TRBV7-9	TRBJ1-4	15	TGTGCCAGCAGCTCTGCGACACTCCCAGACGAAAAACTGTTTTTT	CASSSATLPDEKLFF
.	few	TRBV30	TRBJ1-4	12	TGTGCCTGGAGTGATAGTTTTGAAAAACTGTTTTTT	CAWSDSFEKLFF
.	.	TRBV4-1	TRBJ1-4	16	TGCGCCAGCAGCCAAGGTCCGGGGGCAACTAATGAAAAACTGTTTTTT	CASSQGPGATNEKLFF
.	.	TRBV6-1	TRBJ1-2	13	TGTGCCAGCAGTGAAGCTGTCGGCTATGGCTACACCTTC	CASSEAVGYGYTF
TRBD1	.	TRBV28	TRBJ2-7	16	TGTGCCAGCAGTCCGGGACAGGTGATCTCCTCCTACGAGCAGTACTTC	CASSPGQVISSYEQYF
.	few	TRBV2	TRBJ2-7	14	TGTGCCAGCAGTTATTCCTGGACACCCCACGAGCAGTACTTC	CASSYSWTPHEQYF
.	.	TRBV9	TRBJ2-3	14	TGTGCCAGCAGCGTAGGTACTAACACAGATACGCAGTATTTT	CASSVGTNTDTQYF
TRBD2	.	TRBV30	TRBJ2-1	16	TGTGCCTGGAGCGACTCCCTAGCGGGAGGCTACAATGAGCAGTTCTTC	CAWSDSLAGGYNEQFF
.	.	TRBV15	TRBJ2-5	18	TGTGCCACCAGCAGAGGTATTACGGCCCGGCAGGGCGAAGAGACCCAGTACTTC	CATSRGITARQGEETQYF
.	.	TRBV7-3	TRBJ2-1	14	TGTGCCAGCAGCTTAACGAGTGTGGGGCCCAAGCAGTTCTTC	CASSLTSVGPKQFF
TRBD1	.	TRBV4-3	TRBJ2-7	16	TGCGCCAGCAGCCAAGATCCCACAGGGGCCGCCTACGAGCAGTACTTC	CASSQDPTGAAYEQYF
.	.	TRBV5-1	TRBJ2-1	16	TGCGCCAGCAGCTTTCGACACAGGGAAATCTACAATGAGCAGTTCTTC	CASSFRHREIYNEQFF
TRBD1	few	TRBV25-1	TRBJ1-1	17	TGTGCCAGCAGTGAATGGGGGACAGGGGGCCTGAACACTGAAGCTTTCTTT	CASSEWGTGGLNTEAFF
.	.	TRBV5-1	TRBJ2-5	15	TGCGCCAGCAGCTCGGACGGAGGAAGAGAAGAGACCCAGTACTTC	CASSSDGGREETQYF
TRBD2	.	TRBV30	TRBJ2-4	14	TGTGCCTCTGAGCGGGAGGAGGCCAAAAACATTCAGTACTTC	CASEREEAKNIQYF
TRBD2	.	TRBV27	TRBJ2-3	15	TGTGCCAGCAGCCCTGGGACTAGCGGCACAGATACGCAGTATTTT	CASSPGTSGTDTQYF
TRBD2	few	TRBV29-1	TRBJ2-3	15	TGCAGCGTTCATGGGGCTAGCGGTTTGGGAGATACGCAGTATTTT	CSVHGASGLGDTQYF
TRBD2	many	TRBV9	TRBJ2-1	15	TGTGCCAGCAGCGTAGAAGGCGGGAGAGGTAATGAGCAGTTCTTC	CASSVEGGRGNEQFF
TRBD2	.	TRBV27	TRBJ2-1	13	TGTGCCAGTCGGGCTAGCGGGAAGAGTGAGCAGTTCTTC	CASRASGKSEQFF
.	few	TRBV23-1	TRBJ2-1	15	TGCGCCAGCCGTAAACGTAGGGGGGCCCTCAATGAGCAGTTCTTC	CASRKRRGALNEQFF
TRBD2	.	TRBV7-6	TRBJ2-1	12	TGTGCCAGCAGCTCTAGCGGGAGTGAGCAGTTCTTC	CASSSSGSEQFF
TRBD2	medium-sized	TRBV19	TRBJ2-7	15	TGTGCCAGTAGTATTGGGTCGGGAGGCCCCTACGAGCAGTACTTC	CASSIGSGGPYEQYF
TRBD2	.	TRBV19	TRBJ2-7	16	TGTGCCAGTAGTATAAGGTCCGGCGGGAGGCTAAGCGAGCAGTACTTC	CASSIRSGGRLSEQYF
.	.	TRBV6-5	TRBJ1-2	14	TGTGCCAGCAGTTACGGAGAGGGCTTGGGCGGCTACACCTTC	CASSYGEGLGGYTF
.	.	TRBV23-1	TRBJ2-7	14	TGCGCCAGCCGTTCGGGGTGGCCTTCCTACGAGCAGTACTTC	CASRSGWPSYEQYF
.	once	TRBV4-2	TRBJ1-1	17	TGTGCCAGCAGCCTCCTTGGGATGGGCAGCATGAACACTGAAGCTTTCTTT	CASSLLGMGSMNTEAFF
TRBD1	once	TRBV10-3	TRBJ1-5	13	TGTGCCACCGGGACAGGGGGCTATCAGCCCCAGCATTTT	CATGTGGYQPQHF
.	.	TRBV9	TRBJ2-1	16	TGTGCCAGCAGCGTAGGGGGAGGGACAGCATACAATGAGCAGTTCTTC	CASSVGGGTAYNEQFF